These 29 T cell receptor beta chains originate from one sample sequenced in a study of quantifying T cell responses using KT2 cells. For the study at large: Reverse transcription used primers in the TCR alpha and beta constant regions.

A single-stranded UMI oligo with SP2 sequence was ligated to cDNA 3' ends. The first PCR ran about 4 cycles with an equimolar RC1.1 and RC1.2 beta primer mix. TCRdb processed the UMI-ligation and nested PCR reads anew with MiXCR; each CDR3 protein has one entry. The data contain approximately 46,000 distinct CDR3 sequences, roughly 10% of them seen just once; the ten biggest clones take up about 10%. Sequenced: PBMCs spiked with cells of the T cell clone KT2. These receptors originate from a human donor.

V is TRBV4-1 and J is TRBJ1-1, with D possibly matching TRBD1 (6 bases). The CDR3 runs to 14 residues. V gave up 3 bases and J gave up 1 base, with 9 bases separating them. Germline V lookup: CDR1 MGHRA, CDR2 YSYEKL. Here the CDR3 DNA reads TGCGCCAGCAGCCAGGGGGGCTGGAACACTGAAGCTTTCTTT. Protein product: CASSQGGWNTEAFF.

The gene calls are TRBV12-3 or TRBV12-4 and TRBJ1-5; D gene unclear. V lost 3 bases, J lost 0 bases, and 6 bases lay in between. This CDR3 region has 14 residues. CDR3 sequence (DNA): TGTGCCAGCAGTTTGTCTTATAGCAATCAGCCCCAGCATTTT. As protein: CASSLSYSNQPQHF.

The CDR3 region is CASRLTDTQYF. In nucleotides, the CDR3 is TGTGCCAGCAGATTAACAGATACGCAGTATTTT. The chain links TRBV6-5 to TRBJ2-3, with no clear D. The V and J ends lost 6 bases and 3 bases respectively, with 4 bases between them. This CDR3 region has 11 residues. In germline, CDR1 is MNHEY, CDR2 SVGAGI.

This clonotype has just a few counts. This chain links TRBV3-1 with TRBJ2-5, with D unclear. Germline CDR1 and CDR2: LGHDT and YNNKEL (reference sequence). This CDR3 comprises 13 residues. The V end was cut by 4 bases, the J end by 4 bases, with 10 bases between. DNA for the CDR3: TGTGCCAGCAGCCCCAAGGACGGAGAGACCCAGTACTTC. This encodes CASSPKDGETQYF.

This clonotype was counted between two and nine times. The gene calls are TRBV28 and TRBJ1-5; D remains ambiguous. This CDR3 is 17 amino acids long. Trimming removed 6 bases from V and 0 bases from J, with 18 bases in between. Per the germline V gene, CDR1 is MDHEN and CDR2 is SYDVKM. For the CDR3, the DNA is TGTGCCAGCAGCGAGGCTGGAGGAGGTGGTAGCAATCAGCCCCAGCATTTT. Protein sequence: CASSEAGGGGSNQPQHF.

This clonotype was counted a few times. The chain is built from TRBV12-3 or TRBV12-4 and TRBJ2-2; tentatively, D is TRBD2 (6 bases). The CDR3 is 17 amino acids. Trimming took off 1 base at V and 0 bases at J, with 12 bases between the two ends. CDR3 sequence: CASSLGGGGANTGELFF. The CDR3 coding sequence is TGTGCCAGCAGTTTAGGCGGTGGCGGGGCGAACACCGGGGAGCTGTTTTTT.

The J gene is TRBJ2-5, the V gene TRBV5-6; D call uncertain. The CDR3 is 15 amino acids. Looked up from germline, CDR1 is SGHDT and CDR2 is YYEEEE. Trimming left V 4 bases short and J 5 bases short, with 18 bases between. CDR3 protein: CASSPLDSPRETQYF. CDR3 coding DNA: TGTGCCAGCAGCCCCCTCGACTCCCCACGGGAGACCCAGTACTTC.

The chain combines TRBV4-1 with TRBJ2-6; maybe TRBD1 (6 bases). The CDR3 is 16 amino acids. Germline CDR1 reads MGHRA; CDR2 reads YSYEKL. The ends were cut back, 1 base at V and 1 base at J, with 8 bases in the middle. CDR3 in amino acids: CASSQVQGSGANVLTF. CDR3 DNA sequence: TGCGCCAGCAGCCAAGTTCAGGGGTCTGGGGCCAACGTCCTGACTTTC.

This clonotype turned up a few times. The J gene is TRBJ2-7, the V gene TRBV20-1; 9 bases align to TRBD2. CDR3 length equals 14 residues. Germline V gene lookup returns CDR1 DFQATT and CDR2 SNEGSKA (reference sequence). With V trimmed by 3 bases and J by 5 bases, 8 bases remained unmatched. The CDR3 reads CSASGGRAADEQYF. CDR3 in DNA: TGCAGTGCTAGCGGCGGGAGGGCCGCTGACGAGCAGTACTTC.

This clonotype was detected only a few times. The V and J genes are TRBV12-3 or TRBV12-4 and TRBJ2-5; 7 nucleotides match TRBD2. J gave up 5 bases and V 3 bases, and 3 bases lay outside the gene matches. CDR3 length: 13 residues. The CDR3 region is CASSFGGVETQYF. The CDR3 DNA follows: TGTGCCAGCAGTTTTGGGGGGGTCGAGACCCAGTACTTC.

The sample holds a few counts of this clonotype. The chain employs TRBV18 and TRBJ2-5, with D perhaps given as TRBD1 or TRBD2 (5 bases each). The germline V gene has CDR1 KGHSH and CDR2 LQKENI. The CDR3 covers 15 residues. V dropped 1 base and J dropped 5 bases, with 14 bases sitting between them. Here the CDR3 DNA reads TGTGCCAGCTCACCACGGACGGGGACGGCGGAGACCCAGTACTTC. This sequence encodes CASSPRTGTAETQYF.

The chain carries TRBV13 and TRBJ2-7, with a weak D call TRBD2 (7 bases). In germline, CDR1 is PRHDT, CDR2 FYEKMQ (reference sequence). The CDR3 totals 15 residues. V lost 5 bases to trimming and J lost 4 bases, with 18 bases between them. This CDR3 reads CASSRGGDSSYEQYF. The CDR3 region has the DNA TGTGCCAGCAGCCGAGGGGGGGACTCTTCTTACGAGCAGTACTTC.

The CDR3: CASSLVISGTDTQYF. CDR3 DNA: TGCGCCAGCAGCTTGGTCATTTCGGGGACAGATACGCAGTATTTT. The V gene is TRBV5-1, the J gene TRBJ2-3; tentatively, D is TRBD2 (5 bases). Trimming shortened V by 0 bases and J by 3 bases, and 11 bases separated the two germline ends. The CDR3 covers 15 residues. The germline CDR1 and CDR2 sequences are SGHRS and YFSETQ. The full variable domain, its missing parts supplied by reference TRBV5-1 and TRBJ2-3, is KAGVTQTPRYLIKTRGQQVTLSCSPISGHRSVSWYQQTPGQGLQFLFEYFSETQRNKGNFPGRFSGRQFSNSRSEMNVSTLELGDSALYLCASSLVISGTDTQYFGPGTRLTVL.

A few counts support this clonotype. V usage is TRBV6-2 or TRBV6-3 and J usage is TRBJ2-7; D may be TRBD1 (5 bases). Between the trimmed V and J ends, which lost 5 bases and 0 bases, there was a span of 17 bases. CDR3 length equals 16 residues. Germline V CDR1 and CDR2: MNHEY, SVGEGT. The CDR3 loop reads CASSPDLGVSSYEQYF. CDR3 DNA sequence: TGTGCCAGCAGTCCGGATTTAGGGGTGAGCTCCTACGAGCAGTACTTC.

This clonotype occurred many times. Its ends do not fully match the called genes, so a read error is possible. CDR3 DNA: TGTGCCAGCAGGGAAGGGGGAACTTACAATGAGCAGTTCTTC. Its protein product is CASREGGTYNEQFF. J is TRBJ2-1 and V is TRBV2; a weak D match, TRBD1 (6 bases). The CDR3 runs to 14 residues. Germline V CDR1 and CDR2: SNHLY, FYNNEI.

The chain is built from TRBV3-1 and TRBJ1-4; D call uncertain. The V end was cut by 0 bases, the J end by 9 bases, with 11 bases between. Germline V gives CDR1 LGHDT, CDR2 YNNKEL (reference sequence). The CDR3 runs 14 residues. The DNA of the CDR3 is TGTGCCAGCAGCCAAGACGTCTTGGTGCAAAAACTGTTTTTT. Translation gives CASSQDVLVQKLFF.

This clonotype was recorded at least ten times. The rearrangement joins TRBV7-2 to TRBJ2-1, with TRBD2 identical over 10 bases. The CDR3 totals 17 residues. V lost 1 base and J lost 8; bases outside the gene matches: 11. The germline V gene has CDR1 SGHTA and CDR2 FQGNSA. CDR3 protein: CASSLGRTSGGGDEQFF. Here the CDR3 DNA reads TGTGCCAGCAGCTTAGGAAGGACTAGCGGAGGGGGGGATGAGCAGTTCTTC. The full variable domain, in which reference TRBV7-2 and TRBJ2-1 provide the parts outside the CDR3, is GAGVSQSPSNKVTEKGKDVELRCDPISGHTALYWYRQSLGQGLEFLIYFQGNSAPDKSGLPSDRFSAERTGGSVSTLTIQRTQQEDSAVYLCASSLGRTSGGGDEQFFGPGTRLTVL.

This clonotype showed up many times. The CDR3 loop is CASSGTGRQEETQYF. As DNA, the CDR3 is TGTGCCAGCAGTGGAACGGGACGACAGGAAGAGACCCAGTACTTC. The chain carries TRBV6-1 and TRBJ2-5; maybe TRBD1 (6 bases). The CDR3 length is 15 residues. Germline CDR1 is MNHNS and CDR2 is SASEGT. V was pared by 4 bases and J by 3 bases, with 15 bases between.

This clonotype was recorded many times. This chain joins TRBV7-8 and TRBJ2-3; 11 nucleotides match TRBD2. The length of the CDR3 is 15 residues. Germline CDR1 is SGHVS and CDR2 is FQNEAQ. J was trimmed by 2 bases and V by 5 bases; bases with no gene match: 3. The CDR3 region is CASSVTSGATDTQYF. CDR3 DNA: TGTGCCAGCAGCGTGACTAGCGGGGCCACAGATACGCAGTATTTT.

The chain joins TRBV9 to TRBJ2-2; 7 nucleotides match TRBD2. Germline CDR1 reads SGDLS; CDR2 reads YYNGEE. V lost 4 bases, J lost 0 bases, and 6 bases stayed unmatched. CDR3 length equals 16 residues. This CDR3 is CASSPAGTTNTGELFF. CDR3 DNA sequence: TGTGCCAGCAGCCCGGCGGGGACTACGAACACCGGGGAGCTGTTTTTT.

This clonotype was picked up a small number of times. The gene calls are TRBV4-1 and TRBJ2-7, with D perhaps TRBD1 (6 bases). The CDR3 runs to 15 residues. Germline CDR1 and CDR2: MGHRA and YSYEKL. V shed 5 bases and J shed 3 bases, with 17 bases lying between them. The CDR3 protein is CASSTGPWGLYEQYF. CDR3 nucleotide sequence: TGCGCCAGCAGCACAGGGCCCTGGGGCCTCTACGAGCAGTACTTC.

The chain links TRBV12-3 or TRBV12-4 to TRBJ2-3; the D is unclear. This CDR3 comprises 13 residues. The V end lost 6 bases, the J end lost 11 bases, and 18 bases lay between the germline ends. The CDR3 bases are TGTGCCAGCAGCCCAATAGCCGCCATGATGCAGTATTTT. Amino acid sequence: CASSPIAAMMQYF.

J is TRBJ1-1 and V is TRBV6-1; perhaps TRBD1 as D (6 bases). Trimming took 4 bases from V and 3 from J, leaving 9 bases between them. The CDR3 runs 13 residues. Germline CDR1 is MNHNS and CDR2 is SASEGT. CDR3 in DNA: TGTGCCAGCAGTGTAGGGGGATACACTGAAGCTTTCTTT. This codes for CASSVGGYTEAFF.

Comment on this clonotype: This may come from a read error, since a much larger clone is one base off. The chain carries TRBV28 and TRBJ1-5; D may be TRBD1 (5 bases). This CDR3 has 16 amino acids. The V gene's germline CDR1 is MDHEN and CDR2 SYDVKM. The CDR3 region is CASSLQGELRNQLQHF. DNA of the CDR3: TGTGCCAGCAGTTTACAGGGAGAACTGAGAAATCAGCTCCAGCATTTT.

In its sample, this clonotype was seen many times. The V call is TRBV4-1, the J call TRBJ1-3; D not certain. The germline V and J ends were trimmed by 2 bases and 0 bases, with 2 bases remaining between them. This CDR3 comprises 13 residues. CDR1 and CDR2 from the germline V gene are MGHRA and YSYEKL. This CDR3 reads CASSQNSGNTIYF. The CDR3 DNA follows: TGCGCCAGCAGCCAAAACTCTGGAAACACCATATATTTT.

This clonotype turned up a few times. The V and J genes are TRBV6-5 and TRBJ2-7, with D uncertain. V was pared by 6 bases and J by 5 bases, with 8 bases between. The CDR3 covers 11 residues. Looked up from germline, CDR1 is MNHEY and CDR2 is SVGAGI. The CDR3 DNA follows: TGTGCCAGCAGGCTGGGGAACGAGCAGTACTTC. Its protein is CASRLGNEQYF.

The V call is TRBV6-6, the J call TRBJ1-1; 8 positions match TRBD1. The V gene's germline CDR1 is MNHNY and CDR2 SVGAGI (reference sequence). The length of the CDR3 is 16 residues. V dropped 0 bases and J dropped 3; count of bases not matched to a gene: 6. The CDR3 DNA follows: TGTGCCAGCAGTTACTCGAGCGTGACAGGGGACACTGAAGCTTTCTTT. This translates into CASSYSSVTGDTEAFF.

This chain links TRBV2 with TRBJ1-4; D may be TRBD1 (5 bases). Germline values: CDR1 SNHLY, CDR2 FYNNEI. This CDR3 has 13 residues. The germline V and J ends were trimmed by 6 bases and 7 bases, with 12 bases remaining between them. The CDR3, as DNA: TGTGCCAGCAGCGACAGCTACACTGAAAAACTGTTTTTT. Its translation is CASSDSYTEKLFF.

The chain joins TRBV20-1 to TRBJ2-7; D gene unclear. The CDR3 extends over 12 amino acids. The ends were cut back, 3 bases at V and 6 bases at J, with 12 bases in the middle. The germline gives CDR1 DFQATT, CDR2 SNEGSKA (reference sequence). This CDR3 is CSARPTRSEQYF. The CDR3 DNA is TGCAGTGCTAGGCCGACCAGATCCGAGCAGTACTTC.